This T cell receptor beta chain was obtained from a study of shared clonotypes between healthy human individuals. Study-wide results and caveats: Compared with clonotypes that all four donors shared, non-shared clonotypes had lower generation probabilities.

The repertoire was sequenced with immunoSEQ multiplex PCR; TCRdb's copy has only in-frame clones and lacks some. The table includes about 2 million clones, around 96% detected once. Only CD45RO-negative cells positively selected for CCR7 counted as naive CD8 cells, so terminally differentiated effector memory CD45RA+ cells were excluded. Trimming took off 4 bases at V and 3 bases at J, with 8 bases between the two ends. This CDR3 has 13 amino acids. Per the germline V gene, CDR1 is SGHDT and CDR2 is YYEEEE. Turning to this clone: Antigen unknown.

The clonotype comes from a man between 18 and 35 years old in good health. This chain joins TRBV5-6 and TRBJ2-1; no clear D gene. The specimen sequenced was naive CD8+ T cells sorted from blood. The CDR3 protein is CASSQGFYNEQFF. The CDR3 coding sequence is TGTGCCAGCAGCCAAGGGTTCTACAATGAGCAGTTCTTC. Variable domain in full (rest from reference TRBV5-6 and TRBJ2-1): DAGVTQSPTHLIKTRGQQVTLRCSPKSGHDTVSWYQQALGQGPQFIFQYYEEEERQRGNFPDRFSGHQFPNYSSELNVNALLLGDSALYLCASSQGFYNEQFFGPGTRLTVL.